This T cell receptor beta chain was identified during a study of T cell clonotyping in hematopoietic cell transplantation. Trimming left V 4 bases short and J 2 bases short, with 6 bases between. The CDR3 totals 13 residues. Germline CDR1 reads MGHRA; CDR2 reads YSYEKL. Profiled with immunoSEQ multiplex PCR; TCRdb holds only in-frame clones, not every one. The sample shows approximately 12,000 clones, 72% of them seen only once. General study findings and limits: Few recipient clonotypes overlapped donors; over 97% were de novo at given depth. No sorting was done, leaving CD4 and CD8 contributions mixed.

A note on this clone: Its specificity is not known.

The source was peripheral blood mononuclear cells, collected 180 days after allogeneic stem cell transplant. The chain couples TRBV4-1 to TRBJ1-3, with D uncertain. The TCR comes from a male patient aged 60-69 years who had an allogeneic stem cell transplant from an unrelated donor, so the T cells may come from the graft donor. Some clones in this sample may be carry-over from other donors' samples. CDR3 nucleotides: TGCGCCAGCAGCCGAGACACTGGAAACACCATATATTTT. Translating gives CASSRDTGNTIYF.